This T cell receptor beta chain was sequenced in a study of T cells in localized non-small cell lung cancer (dated by TCRdb to the early 2020s). For context, the study as a whole: Comparing tumors with uninvolved tumor-adjacent lungs, the study looked at the T cell repertoires of 200 to 250 patients with early-stage NSCLC. The cohort comprised roughly 220 treatment-naïve NSCLC patients with resected, localized lung tumors. NSCLC patients had a mean age of roughly 69 years, and around 130 were male and 85 to 110 female. Paper-wide results and their limitations: Longer overall survival was associated with higher blood T cell density, whereas shorter survival was associated with higher adjacent-lung clonality. Of the top 100 tumor clones, a median of approximately 60 were detected in paired uninvolved adjacent lung; roughly 26 were also among that lung's top 100. Because the study design was exploratory, TCR variables were selected using unadjusted p-values without false-discovery rate correction. Because multi-region tumor sequencing was not done, intratumor heterogeneity could not be ruled out. The highest T cell clonality was observed in uninvolved tumor-adjacent lung, where clonality exceeded that of tumor, suggesting that antigenic responses were more focused in uninvolved tumor-adjacent lung.

V ends up 5 bases short and J 6 bases short, with an unmatched junction base count of 11. Taken from the germline V gene, the CDR1 and CDR2 loops are SGHNT and YENEEA. The CDR3, from cysteine to phenylalanine, totals 15 residues. Solely the CDR3 DNA is kept, with 45 bases framed from the first base. TCR beta CDR3 regions were sequenced from DNA using the immunoSEQ Assay. In the paper's pipeline: T cell density was computed as TCR beta template counts normalized to usable DNA estimated by amplifying housekeeping genes. Richness was estimated using the preseqR package, with extrapolation to 400,000 templates for PBMC samples and to 120,000 templates for tissue samples. Clonality was defined as one minus Pielou's evenness. To identify tissue-enriched TCRs, differential abundance testing was run on productive amino-acid clonotypes with a minimum total count of 5 and an alpha of 0.1. Repertoire overlap between compartments was quantified with the Jaccard Index and Morisita Overlap Index. TCR beta CDR3s were clustered by GLIPH together with public tetramer-defined viral CDR3s, and at least three viral sequences plus V-gene enrichment were required for viral motifs. TCRdb holds this immuneACCESS table with in-frame rearrangements only. Some clones are missing; in checked studies, unresolved V genes explain under half, and the rest has no known cause. The V and J calls and the clone size are those of that table, but D and trimming were determined from the DNA. The sample data list 4,000 to 5,000 clones, and approximately 30% of these were observed just once. Over 4% of the sample lies in the top ten.

At diagnosis, peripheral blood, uninvolved tumor-adjacent lung and tumor were collected and were preserved as a mix of fresh-frozen and FFPE material. Points on this clone: Its recognized antigen is unknown. Qualities for individual bases were not recorded, and no much larger clone is one base off.

This receptor was taken from a man aged 35 to 70 with stage II lung adenocarcinoma. This chain joins TRBV11-3 to TRBJ2-3, with 7 bases in between that match TRBD2. The sample consisted of lung tumor tissue, taken before any cancer treatment. The DNA reads as follows: TGTGCCAGCAGCCCAGGTGGCGGGAGCGTGGATACGCAGTATTTT. Translated, it gives CASSPGGGSVDTQYF.